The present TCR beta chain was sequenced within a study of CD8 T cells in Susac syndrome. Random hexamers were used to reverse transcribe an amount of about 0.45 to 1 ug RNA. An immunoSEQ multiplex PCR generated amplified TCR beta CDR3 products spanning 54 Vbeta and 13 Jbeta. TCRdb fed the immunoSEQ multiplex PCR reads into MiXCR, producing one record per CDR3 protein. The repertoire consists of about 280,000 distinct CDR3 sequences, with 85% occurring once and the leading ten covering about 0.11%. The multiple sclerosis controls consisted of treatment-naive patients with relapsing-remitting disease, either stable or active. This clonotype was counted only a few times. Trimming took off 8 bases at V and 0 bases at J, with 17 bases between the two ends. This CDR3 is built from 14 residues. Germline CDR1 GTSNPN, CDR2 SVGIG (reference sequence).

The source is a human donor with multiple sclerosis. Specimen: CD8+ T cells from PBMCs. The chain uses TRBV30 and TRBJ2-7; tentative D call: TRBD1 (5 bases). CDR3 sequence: CAGALGVSSYEQYF. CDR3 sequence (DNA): TGTGCCGGGGCGTTAGGGGTGTCCTCCTACGAGCAGTACTTC.